Listed here are 22 T cell receptor beta chains from one sample, sequenced in a study of cytomegalovirus exposure and HLA in healthy donors. 60 Vbeta and 13 Jbeta primers were used in PCR. Profiling relied on immunoSEQ multiplex PCR, and the TCRdb table lists in-frame clones only, not all of them. The table includes 90,000 to 130,000 clones, 70% to 85% detected once. The source material was PBMCs. The receptor source for this set is a man younger than 45 in good health and CMV-seropositive.

The genes are TRBV7-3 and TRBJ1-6; 10 bases map to TRBD1. The J segment lost 8 bases and the V segment lost 1 base, leaving 2 bases of the junction unmatched. CDR1 and CDR2 from the germline V gene are SGHTA and FQGTGA. CDR3 length: 15 residues. The CDR3 bases are TGTGCCAGCAGCTTAAGGACAGGGGGAGATTCACCCCTCCACTTT. Translated, it gives CASSLRTGGDSPLHF.

V usage is TRBV18 and J usage is TRBJ2-7; D not resolved. The CDR3 runs 15 residues. Germline V lookup: CDR1 KGHSH, CDR2 LQKENI. V dropped 0 bases and J dropped 5 bases, with 14 bases sitting between them. The CDR3 is CASSPPERRWDEQYF. CDR3 in DNA: TGTGCCAGCTCACCACCGGAGCGCCGTTGGGACGAGCAGTACTTC.

The V call is TRBV7-2, the J call TRBJ1-2, with D perhaps matching TRBD1 (6 bases). With 1 base removed from V and 4 bases from J, the gap between germline ends came to 13 bases. Germline V lookup: CDR1 SGHTA, CDR2 FQGNSA. The CDR3 is 15 residues long. CDR3 protein: CASSLGQDPFYGYTF. The CDR3 DNA reads TGTGCCAGCAGCTTAGGACAGGACCCGTTCTATGGCTACACCTTC.

The chain links TRBV5-5 to TRBJ2-7; D might be TRBD1 (5 bases). CDR3 length equals 13 residues. Between the trimmed V and J ends, which lost 1 base and 2 bases, there was a span of 7 bases. The germline CDR1 and CDR2 sequences are SGHKS and YYEKEE (reference sequence). CDR3 DNA sequence: TGTGCCAGCAGCTTGCCGGACACCTACGAGCAGTACTTC. Its protein is CASSLPDTYEQYF.

This clone was counted a single time. The chain employs TRBV5-4 and TRBJ2-1; TRBD2 matches 9 bases. Trimming took 2 bases from V and 6 from J; bases not matched to a gene: 3. The CDR3 sequence is 14 residues long. Germline CDR1 and CDR2: SGHNT and YYREEE (reference sequence). This CDR3 is CASSFSAGGNEQFF. For the CDR3, the DNA is TGTGCCAGCAGCTTTTCAGCGGGGGGCAATGAGCAGTTCTTC.

DNA of the CDR3: TGTGCCAGTAGTCAACCTCCAGGGAAGAACAATCAGCCCCAGCATTTT. It codes for CASSQPPGKNNQPQHF. This chain joins TRBV19 and TRBJ1-5; tentatively, D is TRBD1 (5 bases). Germline V gene data show CDR1 as LNHDA and CDR2 as SQIVND (reference sequence). This CDR3 contains 16 residues. With 5 bases removed from V and 3 bases from J, the gap between germline ends came to 17 bases.

The chain carries TRBV25-1 and TRBJ2-7; the D gene is possibly TRBD1 (5 bases). Trimming pared 1 base from V and 2 bases from J, leaving 18 bases between. Germline V CDR1 and CDR2: MGHDK, SYGVNS. The CDR3 extends over 17 amino acids. This CDR3 is CASSESPRQGSPYEQYF. The CDR3 nucleotides are TGTGCCAGCAGTGAATCCCCCCGGCAGGGTAGTCCCTACGAGCAGTACTTC.

This clone was recorded at least ten times. The J gene is TRBJ1-3, the V gene TRBV5-1; 10 bases match TRBD1. CDR1 is SGHRS and CDR2 is YFSETQ in the germline V gene. The CDR3 runs 16 residues. Losses at the gene ends were 4 bases for V and 2 bases for J; bases not matched to a gene: 6. Here the CDR3 reads CASSPGTGDAGNTIYF. The CDR3 DNA is TGCGCCAGCAGCCCCGGGACAGGGGATGCTGGAAACACCATATATTTT.

The chain joins TRBV10-3 to TRBJ2-5; the D gene is possibly TRBD2 (5 bases). Germline V gene lookup returns CDR1 ENHRY and CDR2 SYGVKD. CDR3 length: 13 amino acids. Between the trimmed V and J ends, which lost 3 bases and 4 bases, there was a span of 9 bases. This CDR3 reads CAISEEGRETQYF. The CDR3 DNA reads TGTGCCATCAGTGAAGAGGGTCGAGAGACCCAGTACTTC.

The rearrangement uses TRBV7-8 and TRBJ1-2, with TRBD1 matching 8 bases. The V gene end was trimmed by 2 bases and the J gene end by 3 bases; junction bases not matched to a gene: 5. CDR3 length equals 15 residues. The germline V gene encodes CDR1 SGHVS and CDR2 FQNEAQ. CDR3 sequence reads: CASSLQQGVDYGYTF. The CDR3 bases are TGTGCCAGCAGCTTACAACAGGGGGTCGACTATGGCTACACCTTC.

V and J are TRBV5-1 and TRBJ2-1, with 7 bases lining up with TRBD1. CDR1 SGHRS and CDR2 YFSETQ come from the germline V gene. V shed 4 bases and J 5 bases; nucleotides not matched to a gene: 9. The CDR3 length is 15 residues. CDR3 coding DNA: TGCGCCAGCAGCCCCGGCCGGGACAGCAACAATGAGCAGTTCTTC. It yields the protein CASSPGRDSNNEQFF.

The chain carries TRBV27 and TRBJ2-3; 8 positions agree with TRBD2. The germline gives CDR1 MNHEY, CDR2 SMNVEV (reference sequence). Trimming at V came to 8 bases and at J to 5 bases, leaving 9 bases not matched to a gene. This CDR3 is 14 amino acids long. DNA for the CDR3: TGTGCCAGCCGGTGGAGCGGGGGAGGAGATACGCAGTATTTT. It is translated as CASRWSGGGDTQYF.

This clone has a handful of counts. The chain combines TRBV19 with TRBJ1-1; D perhaps matches TRBD1 (6 bases). CDR1 and CDR2 from the germline V gene are LNHDA and SQIVND (reference sequence). Trimming removed 6 bases at V and 0 bases at J, with 11 bases between. The CDR3 contains 14 residues. The CDR3 nucleotides read TGTGCCAGTAGACCCAGGGGAGTGAACACTGAAGCTTTCTTT. Its protein product is CASRPRGVNTEAFF.

The rearrangement links TRBV19 to TRBJ1-2; tentative D call: TRBD1 (6 bases). There are 13 residues in the CDR3. Trimming cost V 2 bases and J 4 bases, with 8 bases left between them. Germline CDR1 reads LNHDA; CDR2 reads SQIVND (reference sequence). The CDR3 DNA follows: TGTGCCAGTAGTATAAGGGGGATCTATGGCTACACCTTC. It yields the protein CASSIRGIYGYTF.

V and J are TRBV9 and TRBJ1-2, with a possible D match to TRBD1 (6 bases). This CDR3 has 15 residues. With 0 bases removed from V and 7 bases from J, the gap between germline ends came to 16 bases. Germline-derived CDR1 and CDR2 are SGDLS and YYNGEE. The CDR3 protein is CASSVVGTPTGGYTF. CDR3 bases: TGTGCCAGCAGCGTAGTCGGGACACCCACGGGTGGCTACACCTTC.

The CDR3 reads CASSFGQGGSGNTIYF. The CDR3 bases are TGTGCCAGCAGCTTCGGACAGGGTGGGTCTGGAAACACCATATATTTT. The genes are TRBV2 and TRBJ1-3; 8 bases map to TRBD1. Germline CDR1 and CDR2: SNHLY and FYNNEI. V lost 6 bases and J lost 1; bases outside the gene matches: 8. There are 16 residues in the CDR3. Full variable domain (outside the CDR3, taken from reference TRBV2 and TRBJ1-3): EPEVTQTPSHQVTQMGQEVILRCVPISNHLYFYWYRQILGQKVEFLVSFYNNEISEKSEIFDDQFSVERPDGSNFTLKIRSTKLEDSAMYFCASSFGQGGSGNTIYFGEGSWLTVV.

The V gene is TRBV4-2, the J gene TRBJ1-1; D remains unclear. Germline CDR1 reads LGHNA; CDR2 reads YNFKEQ. V lost 5 bases and J 1 base, leaving 14 bases between the germline ends. The CDR3 contains 15 residues. The CDR3: CASSSGGSGNTEAFF. Written as DNA, the CDR3 is TGTGCCAGCAGCTCCGGCGGGTCTGGGAACACTGAAGCTTTCTTT.

The V and J genes are TRBV9 and TRBJ2-1; a possible D gene is TRBD1 (7 bases). Germline CDR1 is SGDLS and CDR2 is YYNGEE. Trimming cost V 3 bases and J 0 bases, with 10 bases left between them. CDR3 length: 15 amino acids. CDR3: CASSGQGLSYNEQFF. CDR3 DNA sequence: TGTGCCAGCAGCGGACAGGGACTCTCCTACAATGAGCAGTTCTTC. The full variable domain, completed using reference TRBV9 and TRBJ2-1, is DSGVTQTPKHLITATGQRVTLRCSPRSGDLSVYWYQQSLDQGLQFLIQYYNGEERAKGNILERFSAQQFPDLHSELNLSSLELGDSALYFCASSGQGLSYNEQFFGPGTRLTVL.

The chain uses TRBV5-6 and TRBJ2-2; tentatively, D is TRBD2 (5 bases). V was clipped by 4 bases and J by 9 bases, with 16 bases between them. The CDR3 is 14 residues long. Germline loops: CDR1 SGHDT, CDR2 YYEEEE. This chain's CDR3 is CASSIGVNVRELFF. Here the CDR3 DNA reads TGTGCCAGCAGCATCGGGGTTAACGTGAGGGAGCTGTTTTTT.

This chain joins TRBV5-8 and TRBJ1-1; the match to TRBD1 covers 7 bases. Germline CDR1 is SGHTS and CDR2 is YDEGEE. The CDR3 sequence is 15 residues long. V lost 4 bases to trimming and J lost 1 base; unmatched junction nucleotides: 7. The CDR3 spells CASSQRTGGNTEAFF. The DNA of the CDR3 is TGTGCCAGCAGCCAACGGACAGGAGGGAACACTGAAGCTTTCTTT.

This clone was counted only a few times. V usage is TRBV6-5 and J usage is TRBJ1-1; possible D gene TRBD1, 6 bases. Germline loops: CDR1 MNHEY, CDR2 SVGAGI. The CDR3 has 15 amino acids. With 2 bases removed from V and 4 bases from J, the gap between germline ends came to 14 bases. The CDR3 nucleotides read TGTGCCAGCAGTTACCTATCCGTCAGGGGCACTGAAGCTTTCTTT. Residues: CASSYLSVRGTEAFF.

The chain is built from TRBV2 and TRBJ2-3, with a tentative D call TRBD2 (5 bases). Between the trimmed V and J ends, which lost 10 bases and 5 bases, there was a span of 10 bases. The CDR3 loop spans 11 amino acids. CDR1 is SNHLY and CDR2 is FYNNEI in the germline V gene. DNA for the CDR3: TGTGCCACGGGAATCCTAGATACGCAGTATTTT. It encodes CATGILDTQYF.